The 27 T cell receptor beta chains below all came from one sample that was sequenced in a study of T cell repertoires in cytomegalovirus infection. TCRdb redid the calling of the reads with MiXCR, one entry per CDR3 protein. The data hold 120,000 to 150,000 distinct CDR3 sequences, with about 6% observed a single time. Sequencing was performed on PBMCs. All receptors derive from a human donor in good health (CMV status not recorded). Some clones in this sample may be carry-over from other donors' samples.

The table lists this clonotype with many counts. The CDR3 loop reads CASSPDPEAYEQYF. The CDR3 DNA is TGTGCCAGCTCACCAGATCCAGAAGCCTACGAGCAGTACTTC. The gene calls are TRBV18 and TRBJ2-7; unclear D gene. Germline lookup yields CDR1 KGHSH and CDR2 LQKENI. The CDR3 contains 14 residues. Trimming shortened V by 2 bases and J by 2 bases, and 10 bases separated the two germline ends.

The chain couples TRBV6-2 or TRBV6-3 to TRBJ2-3; 7 bases fit TRBD1. The CDR3 totals 14 residues. J lost 0 bases, V lost 7 bases, and 4 bases had no gene match. Germline V gene data show CDR1 as MNHEY and CDR2 as SVGEGT. The CDR3 DNA sequence: TGTGCCAGCAAAGGGGGCATTAGCACAGATACGCAGTATTTT. This translates into CASKGGISTDTQYF.

The V call is TRBV20-1, the J call TRBJ1-1; weak D call: TRBD1 (5 bases). The V gene lost 0 bases and the J gene lost 4 bases, with 18 bases spanning the gap. CDR3 length equals 16 residues. In germline, CDR1 is DFQATT, CDR2 SNEGSKA (reference sequence). The CDR3: CSAREPPRGWGTEAFF. DNA of the CDR3: TGCAGTGCTAGAGAACCCCCGAGGGGCTGGGGCACTGAAGCTTTCTTT.

This clonotype was seen repeatedly, ten times or more. The genes are TRBV7-8 and TRBJ1-1; 7 bases fit TRBD1. The CDR3 is 14 amino acids. Per germline, CDR1 SGHVS and CDR2 FQNEAQ. The junction had 4 bases not matched to a gene; V was cut back by 5 bases and J by 1 base. Written as DNA, the CDR3 is TGTGCCAGCAGCAACACAGGGGAGAACACTGAAGCTTTCTTT. It yields the protein CASSNTGENTEAFF. Filled out from reference TRBV7-8 and TRBJ1-1, the complete variable domain reads GAGVSQSPRYKVAKRGQDVALRCDPISGHVSLFWYQQALGQGPEFLTYFQNEAQLDKSGLPSDRFFAERPEGSVSTLKIQRTQQEDSAVYLCASSNTGENTEAFFGQGTRLTVV.

Comments on this clonotype: A read error may be the cause here, since a much bigger clone is one base away. The V call is TRBV28, the J call TRBJ1-4; 9 nucleotides match TRBD1. Germline-derived CDR1 and CDR2 are MDHEN and SYDVKM. Trimming took 5 bases from V and 7 from J; bases not matched to a gene: 5. This CDR3 comprises 14 residues. For the CDR3, the DNA is TGTGCCAGCAGTAACAGGGGGCGCACTGAAAAACTGTTTTTT. As protein: CASSNRGRTEKLFF.

This clonotype was picked up many times. The rearrangement joins TRBV7-8 to TRBJ1-4; TRBD1 matches at 7 bases. This CDR3 is built from 14 residues. Germline CDR1 reads SGHVS; CDR2 reads FQNEAQ. V dropped 5 bases and J dropped 7; count of bases not matched to a gene: 7. This CDR3 is CASSERGLVEKLFF. CDR3 bases: TGTGCCAGCAGCGAAAGGGGGCTGGTTGAAAAACTGTTTTTT. Full variable domain (outside the CDR3, taken from reference TRBV7-8 and TRBJ1-4): GAGVSQSPRYKVAKRGQDVALRCDPISGHVSLFWYQQALGQGPEFLTYFQNEAQLDKSGLPSDRFFAERPEGSVSTLKIQRTQQEDSAVYLCASSERGLVEKLFFGSGTQLSVL.

The chain employs TRBV9 and TRBJ2-7; TRBD1 is a possible D gene (6 bases). The CDR3 has 15 amino acids. CDR1 is SGDLS, CDR2 YYNGEE, per germline. Trimming pared 4 bases from V and 4 bases from J, leaving 18 bases between. The CDR3 region has the DNA TGTGCCAGCAGCCGAGACGGGACAACCCTGTACGAGCAGTACTTC. Amino acids: CASSRDGTTLYEQYF.

This clonotype was found many times. The CDR3 DNA sequence: TGTGCCAGCAGCTTAAGGCCGGGAAGCTCCTACAATGAGCAGTTCTTC. It encodes CASSLRPGSSYNEQFF. This chain connects TRBV7-2 to TRBJ2-1; weak D call: TRBD2 (5 bases). V was pared by 2 bases and J by 0 bases, with 11 bases between. CDR1 SGHTA and CDR2 FQGNSA come from the germline V gene. This CDR3 has 16 amino acids.

In this sample, this clonotype turned up many times. V is TRBV10-3 and J is TRBJ2-7; 7 nucleotides agree with TRBD1. The CDR3 totals 11 residues. Germline V CDR1 and CDR2: ENHRY, SYGVKD. V gave up 11 bases and J gave up 4 bases; unmatched junction bases: 5. Written as DNA, the CDR3 is TGTGCCGTATCAGGGGGTTACGAGCAGTACTTC. This gives the protein CAVSGGYEQYF.

At least ten counts were recorded for this clonotype. The chain carries TRBV6-6 and TRBJ2-7; 11 nucleotides match TRBD1. Germline CDR1 reads MNHNY; CDR2 reads SVGAGI (reference sequence). The V and J ends lost 2 bases and 4 bases, in that order; junction bases with no gene match: 1. The CDR3 length is 14 residues. CDR3 DNA: TGTGCCAGCAGTTACGGGACAGGGGGTTACGAGCAGTACTTC. Translation: CASSYGTGGYEQYF.

The chain links TRBV19 to TRBJ2-3, with D uncertain. CDR1 and CDR2 (germline): LNHDA, SQIVND (reference sequence). Trimming pared 4 bases from V and 5 bases from J, leaving 10 bases between. This CDR3 contains 13 residues. DNA for the CDR3: TGTGCCAGTAGTAATGCCCTGGGAGATACGCAGTATTTT. Amino acid sequence: CASSNALGDTQYF.

The sample holds many counts of this clonotype. The V gene is TRBV7-8, the J gene TRBJ2-7; D is perhaps TRBD1 (5 bases). The germline V gene has CDR1 SGHVS and CDR2 FQNEAQ. This CDR3 has 14 amino acids. Trimming shortened V by 2 bases and J by 6 bases, and 14 bases separated the two germline ends. CDR3: CASSLKGSAGEQYF. The DNA for the CDR3 is TGTGCCAGCAGCTTAAAGGGGTCAGCCGGCGAGCAGTACTTC.

This clonotype was counted at least ten times. This chain uses TRBV4-3 with TRBJ2-3; tentatively, D is TRBD2 (5 bases). With 0 bases removed from V and 4 bases from J, the gap between germline ends came to 5 bases. The CDR3 covers 13 residues. Germline CDR1 is LGHNA and CDR2 is YSLEER. The CDR3 loop reads CASSQEGADTQYF. DNA for the CDR3: TGCGCCAGCAGCCAAGAGGGAGCAGATACGCAGTATTTT.

This clonotype was counted at least ten times. The chain carries TRBV28 and TRBJ2-1; no clear D gene. Trimming cost V 3 bases and J 10 bases, with 10 bases left between them. Germline CDR1 is MDHEN and CDR2 is SYDVKM. This CDR3 has 12 amino acids. The CDR3 reads CASSFPPTEQFF. The CDR3 coding sequence is TGTGCCAGCAGTTTCCCCCCGACGGAGCAGTTCTTC.

The sample holds many counts of this clonotype. The V and J genes are TRBV12-5 and TRBJ2-1; 7 nucleotides line up with TRBD1. V trimming: 1 base; J trimming: 16 bases; junction bases outside the gene matches: 10. Germline values: CDR1 LGHNT, CDR2 FRNRAP. There are 13 residues in the CDR3. This CDR3 is CASGLAGRDSPFF. CDR3 DNA sequence: TGTGCTAGTGGTTTGGCCGGACGGGACAGTCCCTTCTTC.

This clonotype has ten or more counts. V usage is TRBV12-5 and J usage is TRBJ2-7, with 7 bases identical to TRBD1. Germline V gene lookup returns CDR1 LGHNT and CDR2 FRNRAP. CDR3 length equals 14 residues. The V segment lost 3 bases and the J segment 3 bases; nucleotides outside the gene matches: 5. CDR3 sequence reads: CASGFTGEIYEQYF. The DNA of the CDR3 is TGTGCTAGTGGTTTTACAGGGGAAATCTACGAGCAGTACTTC.

This clonotype was seen many times. The chain has TRBV7-9 and TRBJ1-4; D is possibly TRBD1 (5 bases). Germline assignment: CDR1 SEHNR and CDR2 FQNEAQ (reference sequence). Trimming left V 5 bases short and J 7 bases short, with 23 bases between. The CDR3 runs 17 residues. CDR3 residues: CASSALAGAGDGEKLFF. Here the CDR3 DNA reads TGTGCCAGCAGCGCGTTAGCTGGGGCGGGTGACGGTGAAAAACTGTTTTTT.

The sample holds a few counts of this clonotype. The gene calls are TRBV25-1 and TRBJ1-6, with D possibly being TRBD1 (6 bases). The CDR3 has 16 amino acids. Germline CDR1 is MGHDK and CDR2 is SYGVNS. The V and J ends lost 2 bases and 5 bases respectively, with 13 bases between them. CDR3 residues: CASSELRTGHNSPLHF. In DNA form, the CDR3 reads TGTGCCAGCAGTGAACTCCGAACAGGGCATAATTCACCCCTCCACTTT.

This clonotype came up many times. V is TRBV19 and J is TRBJ1-1, with TRBD1 as a possible D gene (6 bases). CDR3 length: 15 amino acids. Germline CDR1 is LNHDA and CDR2 is SQIVND (reference sequence). With 0 bases removed from V and 1 base from J, the gap between germline ends came to 9 bases. CDR3 residues: CASSIDGTTNTEAFF. The CDR3 DNA reads as TGTGCCAGTAGTATAGACGGGACAACGAACACTGAAGCTTTCTTT.

This clonotype was seen ten or more times. The chain carries TRBV11-3 and TRBJ2-3; D gene ambiguous. From germline, CDR1 is SGHNT and CDR2 YENEEA. Trimming shortened V by 1 base and J by 3 bases, and 8 bases separated the two germline ends. The CDR3 extends over 14 amino acids. The CDR3 region has the DNA TGTGCCAGCAGCTTAGGTGGGGAAACAGATACGCAGTATTTT. Protein product: CASSLGGETDTQYF.

This clonotype was detected many times. This chain connects TRBV28 to TRBJ2-7; possible D gene TRBD2, 6 bases. The germline CDR1 and CDR2 sequences are MDHEN and SYDVKM. The CDR3 contains 13 residues. The V gene lost 7 bases and the J gene lost 2 bases, with 12 bases spanning the gap. CDR3 sequence reads: CASTHGGAYEQYF. Written as DNA, the CDR3 is TGTGCCAGCACTCACGGGGGTGCCTACGAGCAGTACTTC.

This clonotype was recorded at least ten times. The chain couples TRBV6-2 or TRBV6-3 to TRBJ2-7, with unresolved D. This CDR3 has 15 amino acids. From germline, CDR1 is MNHEY and CDR2 SVGEGT. V lost 0 bases, J lost 5 bases, and 14 bases lay in between. The CDR3 region is CASSYSKTKIDEQYF. The CDR3 region has the DNA TGTGCCAGCAGTTACTCGAAGACCAAGATAGACGAGCAGTACTTC.

This clonotype was seen repeatedly, ten times or more. This chain connects TRBV28 to TRBJ2-7; 11 bases agree with TRBD2. V shed 3 bases and J 5 bases; nucleotides not matched to a gene: 3. The V gene's germline CDR1 is MDHEN and CDR2 SYDVKM. This CDR3 contains 14 residues. In DNA, the CDR3 is TGTGCCAGCAGTTTTGGGACTAGCGGCGACGAGCAGTACTTC. This gives the protein CASSFGTSGDEQYF.

This clonotype was seen many times. The chain joins TRBV12-3 or TRBV12-4 to TRBJ1-1; no definite D call. This CDR3 comprises 14 residues. V gave up 3 bases and J gave up 5 bases, with 13 bases separating them. CDR3 nucleotide sequence: TGTGCCAGCAGTTTCCCCCAGAGGAGGACTGAAGCTTTCTTT. This codes for CASSFPQRRTEAFF.

Concerning this clonotype itself: One base away lies a much larger clone, so this may be a sequencing read error. This sequence joins TRBV7-3 and TRBJ2-7, with D perhaps TRBD2 (7 bases). The CDR3 has 15 residues. Per the germline V gene, CDR1 is SGHTA and CDR2 is FQGTGA. CDR3 nucleotides: TGTGCCAGCAGCTTAGAGGGGGGGCTGCCAGGGGAGCATTACTTC. Translation: CASSLEGGLPGEHYF.

This clonotype was picked up many times. The rearrangement joins TRBV12-3 or TRBV12-4 to TRBJ2-3, with 9 bases matching TRBD2. J was trimmed by 2 bases and V by 5 bases; bases with no gene match: 11. CDR3 size: 17 residues. CDR3 protein: CASSPPSGDTDTDTQYF. Written as DNA, the CDR3 is TGTGCCAGCAGTCCGCCTAGCGGGGACACCGACACAGATACGCAGTATTTT.

This clonotype was detected ten times or more. J is TRBJ2-6 and V is TRBV6-6; 9 positions match TRBD1. Germline values: CDR1 MNHNY, CDR2 SVGAGI (reference sequence). The CDR3 length is 16 residues. V shed 5 bases and J 3 bases; nucleotides not matched to a gene: 5. The CDR3 loop is CASSKQGAGGANVLTF. The DNA for the CDR3 is TGTGCCAGCAGTAAACAGGGGGCTGGTGGGGCCAACGTCCTGACTTTC.